This is a list of T cell receptor beta chains from one sample in a study of T cell responses to AZD1222 COVID-19 vaccine. Libraries were prepared by immunoSEQ multiplex PCR; TCRdb keeps only in-frame clonotypes and omits some of them. Of 100,000 to 150,000 clones listed, roughly 89% were seen once; the top ten hold over 8.5%. The specimen was peripheral blood, collected on day 0 of MenACWY control vaccination. The receptors shown here come from an adult in good health. Both conserved end residues are part of each CDR3. The D gene is left open where the match is weak. Clone size, where shown, is once, few, many, or a class for clones that have expanded.

clone size: .; J gene: TRBJ2-2; D gene: TRBD2; V gene: TRBV7-9; CDR3 DNA: TGTGCCAGCAGCTTAGCCCGGACTAGCGGGGGGAACACCGGGGAGCTGTTTTTT; CDR3 protein: CASSLARTSGGNTGELFF
clone size: .; J gene: TRBJ1-6; D gene: TRBD1; V gene: TRBV7-3; CDR3 DNA: TGTGCCAGCAGCTTAGACAGGGGGGACTCACCCCTCCACTTT; CDR3 protein: CASSLDRGDSPLHF
clone size: .; J gene: TRBJ2-7; D gene: TRBD1; V gene: TRBV7-6; CDR3 DNA: TGTGCCAGCAGCTTATCCCTGTGGGGACAGACCACCGAGCAGTACTTC; CDR3 protein: CASSLSLWGQTTEQYF
clone size: .; J gene: TRBJ2-7; D gene: TRBD2; V gene: TRBV11-3; CDR3 DNA: TGTGCCAGCAGCTTGGAATATTGGAACCTAGCGGATCACTACGAGCAGTACTTC; CDR3 protein: CASSLEYWNLADHYEQYF
clone size: .; J gene: TRBJ1-2; D gene: .; V gene: TRBV6-5; CDR3 DNA: TGTGCCAGCAGTTATGGTACAGACTATGGCTACACCTTC; CDR3 protein: CASSYGTDYGYTF
clone size: .; J gene: TRBJ2-7; D gene: .; V gene: TRBV9; CDR3 DNA: TGTGCCAGCAGCGTAACCGACGAGGTGGACGAGCAGTACTTC; CDR3 protein: CASSVTDEVDEQYF
clone size: .; J gene: TRBJ2-5; D gene: .; V gene: TRBV12-3/TRBV12-4; CDR3 DNA: TGTGCCAGCAGTTTAAAACAGCCGGGGACCCAGTACTTC; CDR3 protein: CASSLKQPGTQYF
clone size: .; J gene: TRBJ2-3; D gene: .; V gene: TRBV9; CDR3 DNA: TGTGCCAGCAGCGCAGGGGTTTCTAGCACAGATACGCAGTATTTT; CDR3 protein: CASSAGVSSTDTQYF
clone size: few; J gene: TRBJ2-5; D gene: TRBD2; V gene: TRBV24-1; CDR3 DNA: TGTGCCACCAAAGCTAGCGGGAGTCAAGAGACCCAGTACTTC; CDR3 protein: CATKASGSQETQYF
clone size: .; J gene: TRBJ2-7; D gene: TRBD2; V gene: TRBV7-6; CDR3 DNA: TGTGCCAGCAGTTCTAGCGGGGTTTCCTACGAGCAGTACTTC; CDR3 protein: CASSSSGVSYEQYF
clone size: .; J gene: TRBJ1-3; D gene: .; V gene: TRBV6-5; CDR3 DNA: TGTGCCAGCAGTTATACAATGGCAGACGGAAACACCATATATTTT; CDR3 protein: CASSYTMADGNTIYF
clone size: .; J gene: TRBJ1-2; D gene: .; V gene: TRBV5-1; CDR3 DNA: TGCGCCAGCAGAGCTGAGGGACGGATCTATGGCTACACCTTC; CDR3 protein: CASRAEGRIYGYTF
clone size: .; J gene: TRBJ1-4; D gene: TRBD1; V gene: TRBV4-3; CDR3 DNA: TGCGCCAGCAGCCGAGGACAGGGGGCTTGGGCTAATGAAAAACTGTTTTTT; CDR3 protein: CASSRGQGAWANEKLFF
clone size: .; J gene: TRBJ2-7; D gene: .; V gene: TRBV4-3; CDR3 DNA: TGCGCCAGCAGCCAAGATACTTCAGTGATATCGAGTCGCGAGCAGTACTTC; CDR3 protein: CASSQDTSVISSREQYF
clone size: .; J gene: TRBJ2-7; D gene: .; V gene: TRBV28; CDR3 DNA: TGTGCCAGCAGTTTAGCCGGGACAACCTCCTACGAGCAGTACTTC; CDR3 protein: CASSLAGTTSYEQYF
clone size: .; J gene: TRBJ2-3; D gene: .; V gene: TRBV7-3; CDR3 DNA: TGTGCCAGCAGCTTCGGACTGAGCACAGATACGCAGTATTTT; CDR3 protein: CASSFGLSTDTQYF
clone size: .; J gene: TRBJ2-7; D gene: .; V gene: TRBV13; CDR3 DNA: TGTGCCAGCAGCCTTGCCGGGACGCTGATCTACGAGCAGTACTTC; CDR3 protein: CASSLAGTLIYEQYF
clone size: .; J gene: TRBJ2-7; D gene: TRBD2; V gene: TRBV9; CDR3 DNA: TGTGCCAGCAGCGGCGGCCCCCAGGGACTAGAGCAGTACTTC; CDR3 protein: CASSGGPQGLEQYF
clone size: .; J gene: TRBJ2-7; D gene: .; V gene: TRBV30; CDR3 DNA: TGTGCCTGGAGTGTAGGGGCCATCTACGAGCAGTACTTC; CDR3 protein: CAWSVGAIYEQYF
clone size: .; J gene: TRBJ2-1; D gene: TRBD1; V gene: TRBV7-9; CDR3 DNA: TGTGCCAGCAGCCCCGACGGACAGGGCCTCAATGAGCAGTTCTTC; CDR3 protein: CASSPDGQGLNEQFF
clone size: .; J gene: TRBJ2-7; D gene: TRBD1; V gene: TRBV15; CDR3 DNA: TGTGCCACCAGCAGACCGGGACAGGGGGCCCGCGAGCAGTACTTC; CDR3 protein: CATSRPGQGAREQYF
clone size: .; J gene: TRBJ2-7; D gene: TRBD2; V gene: TRBV19; CDR3 DNA: TGTGCCAGTACCGCCGGGACTAGCGGCTACGAGCAGTACTTC; CDR3 protein: CASTAGTSGYEQYF
clone size: .; J gene: TRBJ1-5; D gene: TRBD1; V gene: TRBV7-8; CDR3 DNA: TGTGCCAGCAGCTTAGCGTACAGGGGCTCTAATCAGCCCCAGCATTTT; CDR3 protein: CASSLAYRGSNQPQHF
clone size: .; J gene: TRBJ2-7; D gene: .; V gene: TRBV7-2; CDR3 DNA: TGTGCCAGCAGCTTCTATCTTACCCACGAGCAGTACTTC; CDR3 protein: CASSFYLTHEQYF
clone size: .; J gene: TRBJ2-7; D gene: .; V gene: TRBV18; CDR3 DNA: TGTGCCAGCTCACCGGACTACGAGCAGTACTTC; CDR3 protein: CASSPDYEQYF
clone size: .; J gene: TRBJ2-3; D gene: .; V gene: TRBV5-6; CDR3 DNA: TGTGCCAGCAGCCTCGTTCGGAGTGATACGCAGTATTTT; CDR3 protein: CASSLVRSDTQYF